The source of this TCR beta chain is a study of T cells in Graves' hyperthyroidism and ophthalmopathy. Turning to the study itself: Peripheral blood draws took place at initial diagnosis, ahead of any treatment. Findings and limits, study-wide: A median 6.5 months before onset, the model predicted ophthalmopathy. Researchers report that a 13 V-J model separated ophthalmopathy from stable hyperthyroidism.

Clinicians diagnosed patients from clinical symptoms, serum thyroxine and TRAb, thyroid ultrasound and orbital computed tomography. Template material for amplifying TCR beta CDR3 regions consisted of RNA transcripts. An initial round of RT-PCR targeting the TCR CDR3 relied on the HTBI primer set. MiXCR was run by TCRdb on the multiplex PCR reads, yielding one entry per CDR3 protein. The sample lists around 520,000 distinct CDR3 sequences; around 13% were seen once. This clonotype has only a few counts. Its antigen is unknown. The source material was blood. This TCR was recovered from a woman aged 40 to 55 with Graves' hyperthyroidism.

The CDR3 here is CASSDLLGTGDGYTF. Written as DNA, the CDR3 is TGTGCCAGCAGTGACCTTTTGGGGACCGGAGATGGCTACACCTTC. The rearrangement uses TRBV6-1 and TRBJ1-2; TRBD1 is a possible D gene (5 bases). The CDR3 is made up of 15 amino acids. The germline gives CDR1 MNHNS, CDR2 SASEGT. The V end lost 3 bases, the J end lost 6 bases, and 17 bases lay between the germline ends.